Sequencing of this T cell receptor beta chain was carried out in a study of blood T cell repertoires in COVID-19. Study-wide background: Samples representing acute and convalescent COVID-19 were sourced from the United States, Italy and Spain.

The CDR3 extends over 15 amino acids. Germline V gene lookup returns CDR1 MRHNA and CDR2 SNTAGT. Trimming took off 5 bases at V and 3 bases at J, with 11 bases between the two ends. Some clones are missing from TCRdb's copy, which holds only in-frame ones; the method was immunoSEQ multiplex PCR. In the table there are about 310,000 clones, around 87% of which are singletons. The J gene is TRBJ2-6, the V gene TRBV6-4, with TRBD2 as a possible D gene (5 bases). The receptor comes from a man aged 18-30 years with active or convalescent COVID-19. The specimen sequenced was peripheral blood. CDR3 nucleotide sequence: TGTGCCAGCAGTAAAGAGGGTGGTGGGGCCAACGTCCTGACTTTC. It codes for CASSKEGGGANVLTF.